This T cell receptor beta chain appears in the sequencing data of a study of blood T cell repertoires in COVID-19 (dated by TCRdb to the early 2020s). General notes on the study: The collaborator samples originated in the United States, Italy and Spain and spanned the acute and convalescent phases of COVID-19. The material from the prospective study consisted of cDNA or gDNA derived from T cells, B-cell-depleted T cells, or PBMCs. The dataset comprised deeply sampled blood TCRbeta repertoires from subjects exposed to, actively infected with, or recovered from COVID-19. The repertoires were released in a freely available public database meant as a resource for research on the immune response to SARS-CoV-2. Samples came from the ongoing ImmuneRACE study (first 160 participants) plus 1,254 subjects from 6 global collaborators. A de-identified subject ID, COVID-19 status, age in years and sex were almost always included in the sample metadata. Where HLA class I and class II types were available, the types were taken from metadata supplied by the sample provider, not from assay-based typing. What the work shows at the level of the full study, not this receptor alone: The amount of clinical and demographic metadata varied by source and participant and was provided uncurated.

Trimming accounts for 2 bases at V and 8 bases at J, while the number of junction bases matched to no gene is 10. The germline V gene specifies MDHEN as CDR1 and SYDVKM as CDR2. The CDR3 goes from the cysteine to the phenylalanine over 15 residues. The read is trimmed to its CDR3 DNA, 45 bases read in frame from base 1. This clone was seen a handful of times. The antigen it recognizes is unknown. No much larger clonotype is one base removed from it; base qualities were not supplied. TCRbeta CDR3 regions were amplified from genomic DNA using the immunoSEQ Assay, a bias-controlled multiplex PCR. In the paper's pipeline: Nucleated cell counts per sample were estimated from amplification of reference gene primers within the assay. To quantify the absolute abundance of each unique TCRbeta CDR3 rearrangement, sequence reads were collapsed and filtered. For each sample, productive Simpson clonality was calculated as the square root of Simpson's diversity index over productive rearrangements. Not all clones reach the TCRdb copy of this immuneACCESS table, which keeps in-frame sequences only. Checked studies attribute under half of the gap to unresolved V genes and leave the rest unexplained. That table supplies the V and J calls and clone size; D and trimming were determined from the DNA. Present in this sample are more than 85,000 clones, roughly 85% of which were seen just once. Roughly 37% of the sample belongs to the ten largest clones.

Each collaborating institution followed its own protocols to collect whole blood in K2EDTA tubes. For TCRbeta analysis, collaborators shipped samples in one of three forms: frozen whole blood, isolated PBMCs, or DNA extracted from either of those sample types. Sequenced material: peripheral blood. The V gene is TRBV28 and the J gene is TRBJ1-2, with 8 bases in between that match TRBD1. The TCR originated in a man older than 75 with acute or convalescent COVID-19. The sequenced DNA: TGTGCCAGCAGTTTACAAACTACAGGGGGTAAGGGCTACACCTTC. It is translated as CASSLQTTGGKGYTF.